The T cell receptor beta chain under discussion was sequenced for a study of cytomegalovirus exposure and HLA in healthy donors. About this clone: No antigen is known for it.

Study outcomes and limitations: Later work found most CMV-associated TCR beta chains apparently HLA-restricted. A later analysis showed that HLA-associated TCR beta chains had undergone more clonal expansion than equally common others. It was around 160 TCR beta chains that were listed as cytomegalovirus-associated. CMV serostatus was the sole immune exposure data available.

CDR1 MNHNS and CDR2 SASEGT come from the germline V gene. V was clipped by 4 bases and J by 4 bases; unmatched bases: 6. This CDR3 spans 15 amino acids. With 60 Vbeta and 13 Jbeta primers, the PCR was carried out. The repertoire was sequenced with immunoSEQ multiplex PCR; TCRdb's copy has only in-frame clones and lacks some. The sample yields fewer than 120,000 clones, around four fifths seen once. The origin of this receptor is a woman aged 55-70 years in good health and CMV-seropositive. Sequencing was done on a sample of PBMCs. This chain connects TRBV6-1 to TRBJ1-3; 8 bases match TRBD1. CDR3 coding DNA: TGTGCCAGCAGTGCCAAGACAGGGGTCGGAAACACCATATATTTT. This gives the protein CASSAKTGVGNTIYF.